This entry is about one T cell receptor beta chain. No antigen is known for it. Repertoires were generated with immunoSEQ multiplex PCR, while TCRdb's copy carries only in-frame clones and drops some. The sample has under 150,000 clones, roughly 80% seen once. This entry is derived from a study of T cell responses to AZD1222 COVID-19 vaccine. Study results and caveats: When two AZD1222 doses had been given, Spike-specific TCR breadth and depth rose. Repertoires were obtained only post-peak T cell response. A mostly white British donor set with more females was recruited, and clonal diversity was possibly underestimated.

This material consisted of peripheral blood, taken on day 0 of MenACWY control vaccination. This receptor was identified in an adult in good health.

CDR3 protein: CAWSVRTGRLTGELFF. Written as DNA, the CDR3 is TGTGCCTGGAGTGTAAGGACAGGGAGGTTAACCGGGGAGCTGTTTTTT. The chain couples TRBV30 to TRBJ2-2; 8 nucleotides agree with TRBD1. Losses at the gene ends were 0 bases for V and 5 bases for J; bases not matched to a gene: 8. This CDR3 is built from 16 residues. Germline loops: CDR1 GTSNPN, CDR2 SVGIG (reference sequence).